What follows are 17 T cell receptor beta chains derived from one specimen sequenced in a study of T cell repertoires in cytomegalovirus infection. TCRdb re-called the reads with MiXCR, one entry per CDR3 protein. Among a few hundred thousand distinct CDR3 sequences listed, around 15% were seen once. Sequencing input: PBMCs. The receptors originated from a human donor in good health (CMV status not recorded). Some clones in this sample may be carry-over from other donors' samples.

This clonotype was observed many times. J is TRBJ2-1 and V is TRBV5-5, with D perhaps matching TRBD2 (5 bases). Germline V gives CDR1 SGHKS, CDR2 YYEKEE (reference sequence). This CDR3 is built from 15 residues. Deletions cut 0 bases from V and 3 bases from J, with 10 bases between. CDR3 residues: CASSLVGGYYNEQFF. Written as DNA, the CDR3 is TGTGCCAGCAGCTTGGTAGGAGGATACTACAATGAGCAGTTCTTC.

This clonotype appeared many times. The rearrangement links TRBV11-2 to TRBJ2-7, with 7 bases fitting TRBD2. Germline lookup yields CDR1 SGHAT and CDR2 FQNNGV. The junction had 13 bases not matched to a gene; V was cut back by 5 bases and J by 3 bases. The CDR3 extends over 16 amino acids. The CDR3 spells CASSGGDWIGFYEQYF. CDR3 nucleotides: TGTGCCAGCAGCGGGGGGGACTGGATAGGTTTCTACGAGCAGTACTTC.

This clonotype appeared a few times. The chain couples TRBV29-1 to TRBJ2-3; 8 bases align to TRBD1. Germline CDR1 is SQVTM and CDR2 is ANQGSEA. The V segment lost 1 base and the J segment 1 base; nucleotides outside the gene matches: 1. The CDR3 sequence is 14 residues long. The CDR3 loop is CSVEAQGGTDTQYF. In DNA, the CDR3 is TGCAGCGTTGAAGCACAGGGGGGCACAGATACGCAGTATTTT.

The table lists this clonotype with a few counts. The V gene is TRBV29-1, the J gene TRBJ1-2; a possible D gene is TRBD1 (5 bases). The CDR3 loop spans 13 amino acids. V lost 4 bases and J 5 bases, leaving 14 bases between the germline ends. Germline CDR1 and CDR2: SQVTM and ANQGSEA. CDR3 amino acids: CSVGQDRGYGYTF. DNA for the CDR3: TGCAGCGTTGGCCAAGACAGAGGATATGGCTACACCTTC.

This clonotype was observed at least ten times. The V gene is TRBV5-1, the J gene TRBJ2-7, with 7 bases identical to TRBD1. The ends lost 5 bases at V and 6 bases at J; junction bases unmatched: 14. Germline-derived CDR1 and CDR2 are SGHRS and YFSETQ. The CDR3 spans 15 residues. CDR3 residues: CASSFGDSLVGEQYF. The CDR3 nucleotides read TGCGCCAGCAGTTTCGGGGACAGCCTAGTGGGCGAGCAGTACTTC.

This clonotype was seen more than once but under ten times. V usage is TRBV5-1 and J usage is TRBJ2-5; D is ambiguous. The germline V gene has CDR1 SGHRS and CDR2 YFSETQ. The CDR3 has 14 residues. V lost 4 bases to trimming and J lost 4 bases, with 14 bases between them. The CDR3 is CASSQSSGRETQYF. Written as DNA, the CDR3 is TGCGCCAGCAGCCAATCCTCAGGAAGAGAGACCCAGTACTTC.

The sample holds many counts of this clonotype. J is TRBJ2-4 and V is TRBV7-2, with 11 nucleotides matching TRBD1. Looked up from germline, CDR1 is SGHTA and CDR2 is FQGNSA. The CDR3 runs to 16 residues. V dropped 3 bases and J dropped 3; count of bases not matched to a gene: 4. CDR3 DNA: TGTGCCAGCAGCTTCACCGGGACAGGGGGCAAAAACATTCAGTACTTC. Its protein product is CASSFTGTGGKNIQYF. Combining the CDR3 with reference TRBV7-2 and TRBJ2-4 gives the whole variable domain GAGVSQSPSNKVTEKGKDVELRCDPISGHTALYWYRQSLGQGLEFLIYFQGNSAPDKSGLPSDRFSAERTGGSVSTLTIQRTQQEDSAVYLCASSFTGTGGKNIQYFGAGTRLSVL.

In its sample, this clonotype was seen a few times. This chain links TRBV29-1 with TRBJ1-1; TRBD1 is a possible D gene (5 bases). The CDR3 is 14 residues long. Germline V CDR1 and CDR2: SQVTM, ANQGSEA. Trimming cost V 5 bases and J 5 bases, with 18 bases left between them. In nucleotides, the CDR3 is TGCAGCGTTCGAAGTCAGGGAGGCCATACTGAAGCTTTCTTT. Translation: CSVRSQGGHTEAFF.

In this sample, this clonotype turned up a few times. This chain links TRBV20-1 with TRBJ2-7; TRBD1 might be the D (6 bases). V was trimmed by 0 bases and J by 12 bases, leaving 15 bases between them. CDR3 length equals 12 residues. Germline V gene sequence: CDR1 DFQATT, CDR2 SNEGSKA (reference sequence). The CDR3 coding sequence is TGCAGTGCTAGAGAAGGGTCGGACAGTCGGTACTTC. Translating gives CSAREGSDSRYF.

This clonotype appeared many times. CDR3 in amino acids: CASSLAPNLIYGYTF. CDR3 in DNA: TGTGCCAGCAGCTTAGCGCCTAACCTTATCTATGGCTACACCTTC. The chain links TRBV7-6 to TRBJ1-2; D unclear. The CDR3 totals 15 residues. The V and J ends lost 0 bases and 4 bases respectively, with 12 bases between them. The germline V gene encodes CDR1 SGHVS and CDR2 FNYEAQ.

CDR3 sequence (DNA): TGCAGCGTTGATTTCCGGGACAAGAACACCGGGGAGCTGTTTTTT. Translated: CSVDFRDKNTGELFF. The chain is built from TRBV29-1 and TRBJ2-2, with D perhaps matching TRBD1 (6 bases). Deletions cut 3 bases from V and 1 base from J, with 12 bases between. Germline V lookup: CDR1 SQVTM, CDR2 ANQGSEA. This CDR3 is 15 amino acids long.

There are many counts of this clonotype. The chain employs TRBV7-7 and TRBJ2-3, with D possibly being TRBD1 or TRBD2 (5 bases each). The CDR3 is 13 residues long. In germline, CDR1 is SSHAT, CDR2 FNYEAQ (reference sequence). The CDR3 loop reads CASRDGSTDTQYF. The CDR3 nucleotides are TGTGCTAGTCGGGACGGAAGCACAGATACGCAGTATTTT. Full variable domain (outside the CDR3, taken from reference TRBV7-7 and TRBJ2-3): GAGVSQSPRYKVTKRGQDVTLRCDPISSHATLYWYQQALGQGPEFLTYFNYEAQPDKSGLPSDRFSAERPEGSISTLTIQRTEQRDSAMYRCASRDGSTDTQYFGPGTRLTVL.

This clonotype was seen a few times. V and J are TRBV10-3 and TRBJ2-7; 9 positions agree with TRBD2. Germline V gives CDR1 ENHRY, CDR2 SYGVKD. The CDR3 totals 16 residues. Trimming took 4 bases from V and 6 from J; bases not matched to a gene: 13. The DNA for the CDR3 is TGTGCCATCAGTGGCGTCCGTAGCGGGAGTCACCCCGAGCAGTACTTC. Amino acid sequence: CAISGVRSGSHPEQYF.

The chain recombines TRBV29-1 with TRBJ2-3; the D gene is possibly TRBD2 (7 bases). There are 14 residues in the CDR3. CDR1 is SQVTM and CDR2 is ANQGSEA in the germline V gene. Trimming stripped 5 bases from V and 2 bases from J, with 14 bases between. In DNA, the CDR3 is TGCAGCGTTATAGGGGGGGCCTTCACAGATACGCAGTATTTT. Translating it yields CSVIGGAFTDTQYF.

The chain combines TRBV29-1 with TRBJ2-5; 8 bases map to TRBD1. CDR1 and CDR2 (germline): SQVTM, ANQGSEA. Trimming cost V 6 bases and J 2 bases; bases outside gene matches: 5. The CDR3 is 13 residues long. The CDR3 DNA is TGCAGCGTGGTGGGACAGGCACAAGAGACCCAGTACTTC. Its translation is CSVVGQAQETQYF.

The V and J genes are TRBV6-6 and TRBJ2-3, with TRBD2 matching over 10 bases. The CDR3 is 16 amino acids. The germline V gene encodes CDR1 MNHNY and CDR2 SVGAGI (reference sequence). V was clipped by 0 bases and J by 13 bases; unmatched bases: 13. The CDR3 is CASSYSKGTSERREYF. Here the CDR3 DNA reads TGTGCCAGCAGTTACTCGAAGGGGACTAGCGAACGTCGAGAGTATTTT.

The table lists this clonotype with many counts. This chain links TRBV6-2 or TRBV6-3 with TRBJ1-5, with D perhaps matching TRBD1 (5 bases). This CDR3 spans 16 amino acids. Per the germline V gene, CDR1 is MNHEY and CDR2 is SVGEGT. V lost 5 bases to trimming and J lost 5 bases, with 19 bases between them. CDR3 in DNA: TGTGCCAGCAGTGCTCGGGGGTTTGCCTATTATCAGCCCCAGCATTTT. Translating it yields CASSARGFAYYQPQHF.